This T cell receptor beta chain was documented in a study of T cell repertoires in cytomegalovirus infection. The wider study: Indications came from public TCR beta signatures; they pointed to CMV infection and to a matching HLA type. Study findings and constraints: Predominance within the ex vivo response was attributable to HLA-C-restricted CMV-specific TCR beta clonotypes. Accumulated public TCR beta family frequency recognized individuals carrying CMV together with the relevant HLA.

TCRdb passed the reads through MiXCR, listing each CDR3 protein once. Of approximately 500,000 distinct CDR3 sequences in the sample, 15% to 20% were seen once. Germline V gene data show CDR1 as SGHDN and CDR2 as FVKESK. This CDR3 has 14 residues. Deletions cut 1 base from V and 3 bases from J, with 10 bases between. This clonotype appeared a few times. Its specificity is unknown. The clonotype was recovered from a human donor in good health (CMV status not recorded). Some clones in this sample may be carry-over from other donors' samples. The chain recombines TRBV14 with TRBJ2-7; TRBD1 might be the D (6 bases). Material for sequencing was CD8+ T cells from PBMCs. In DNA, the CDR3 is TGTGCCAGCAGCCAAGTCTTACAGGGCTACGAGCAGTACTTC. This translates into CASSQVLQGYEQYF.